A single sample gave rise to the 26 T cell receptor beta chains below, sequenced in a study of T cell responses to AZD1222 COVID-19 vaccine. The assay was immunoSEQ multiplex PCR, and TCRdb's table has in-frame clones only and misses some. The table lists 95,000 to 100,000 clones, roughly nine tenths of them singletons. Sequences were derived from peripheral blood, sampled on day 0 of AZD1222 vaccination. The source is an adult in good health.

The rearrangement uses TRBV28 and TRBJ2-7; the match to TRBD1 covers 9 bases. Per the germline V gene, CDR1 is MDHEN and CDR2 is SYDVKM. The CDR3 has 15 amino acids. V was clipped by 3 bases and J by 5 bases; unmatched bases: 8. DNA of the CDR3: TGTGCCAGCAGTTTGGGGGACAGGGACGATGACGAGCAGTACTTC. Protein: CASSLGDRDDDEQYF.

The CDR3 sequence: CASSLALDYTEAFF. The CDR3 coding sequence is TGTGCCAGCAGCTTAGCGCTGGATTACACTGAAGCTTTCTTT. V usage is TRBV11-1 and J usage is TRBJ1-1, with D uncertain. With 0 bases removed from V and 3 bases from J, the gap between germline ends came to 8 bases. Germline CDR1 is SGHAT and CDR2 is FQDESV (reference sequence). The CDR3 loop spans 14 amino acids.

The rearrangement uses TRBV7-8 and TRBJ1-5; TRBD1 is a possible D gene (5 bases). The V end lost 2 bases, the J end lost 6 bases, and 20 bases lay between the germline ends. The CDR3 extends over 17 amino acids. Germline CDR1 is SGHVS and CDR2 is FQNEAQ. The CDR3 coding sequence is TGTGCCAGCAGCTTACGGGGGGGACCCGGGCGGAGTCAGCCCCAGCATTTT. This translates into CASSLRGGPGRSQPQHF.

The gene calls are TRBV6-6 and TRBJ1-1; no clear D gene. There are 15 residues in the CDR3. V gave up 5 bases and J gave up 4 bases, with 17 bases separating them. CDR1 is MNHNY, CDR2 SVGAGI, per germline (reference sequence). As DNA, the CDR3 is TGTGCCAGCAGTGCGGGTCAGGTCTTAGGCACTGAAGCTTTCTTT. It is translated as CASSAGQVLGTEAFF.

This clone was counted between two and nine times. This rearrangement joins TRBV6-5 to TRBJ1-2; TRBD1 is a possible D gene (5 bases). The V end was cut by 5 bases, the J end by 7 bases, with 17 bases between. This CDR3 has 14 residues. In germline, CDR1 is MNHEY, CDR2 SVGAGI. The CDR3 DNA sequence: TGTGCCAGCAGTCTCCGGGACGACCTCTCTGGCTACACCTTC. Its translation is CASSLRDDLSGYTF.

The chain couples TRBV20-1 to TRBJ1-2, with D uncertain. CDR3 length: 10 residues. Germline values: CDR1 DFQATT, CDR2 SNEGSKA (reference sequence). In DNA, the CDR3 is TGCAGGGTGGGAGGCTATGGCTACACCTTC. The encoded protein is CRVGGYGYTF.

The genes are TRBV6-5 and TRBJ1-1, with D perhaps TRBD1 (5 bases). Germline CDR1 reads MNHEY; CDR2 reads SVGAGI. Trimming left V 6 bases short and J 3 bases short, with 5 bases between. CDR3 length: 11 amino acids. Written as DNA, the CDR3 is TGTGCCAGCAGGGGGGACACTGAAGCTTTCTTT. Its translation: CASRGDTEAFF.

The chain is built from TRBV11-2 and TRBJ1-3, with unresolved D. The CDR3 has 14 amino acids. V gave up 5 bases and J gave up 1 base, with 9 bases separating them. Looked up from germline, CDR1 is SGHAT and CDR2 is FQNNGV. The CDR3 bases are TGTGCCAGCAGCGTCGGTATGTCTGGAAACACCATATATTTT. This translates into CASSVGMSGNTIYF.

In its sample, this clone was seen once. This chain connects TRBV5-1 to TRBJ2-1, with a tentative D call TRBD2 (6 bases). V shed 4 bases and J shed 0 bases, with 17 bases lying between them. The CDR3 contains 17 residues. The V gene's germline CDR1 is SGHRS and CDR2 YFSETQ. The CDR3 reads CASSPLSGDPSYNEQFF. CDR3 sequence (DNA): TGCGCCAGCAGCCCATTATCGGGGGATCCCTCCTACAATGAGCAGTTCTTC.

The chain links TRBV12-3 or TRBV12-4 to TRBJ1-2; D is ambiguous. The V and J ends lost 1 base and 3 bases respectively, with 6 bases between them. This CDR3 comprises 13 residues. The CDR3 region is CASSLGRYYGYTF. DNA for the CDR3: TGTGCCAGCAGTTTAGGACGGTACTATGGCTACACCTTC.

This sequence joins TRBV5-6 and TRBJ2-3; D is ambiguous. The V end lost 3 bases, the J end lost 6 bases, and 11 bases lay between the germline ends. Germline V lookup: CDR1 SGHDT, CDR2 YYEEEE. This CDR3 spans 13 amino acids. Here the CDR3 DNA reads TGTGCCAGCAGCTCGGATCTGGGTGATACGCAGTATTTT. This sequence encodes CASSSDLGDTQYF.

In this sample, this clone turned up a few times. In the same sample, other DNA sequences code for this CDR3. V and J are TRBV12-3 or TRBV12-4 and TRBJ1-1; no clear D. This CDR3 is 13 amino acids long. V was shortened by 3 bases and J by 1 base, with 6 bases between the two germline ends. The CDR3 DNA reads as TGTGCCAGCAGTTTCTCTGCGAACACTGAAGCTTTCTTT. Translating gives CASSFSANTEAFF.

V gene TRBV5-1 combines with J gene TRBJ2-7; perhaps TRBD1 as D (5 bases). The V end was cut by 1 base, the J end by 5 bases, with 16 bases between. Germline lookup yields CDR1 SGHRS and CDR2 YFSETQ. This CDR3 is built from 15 residues. CDR3 nucleotides: TGCGCCAGCAGCTTGTTAGTCAGGGATAATCACGAGCAGTACTTC. It encodes CASSLLVRDNHEQYF. The full variable domain, rest sourced from reference TRBV5-1 and TRBJ2-7, is KAGVTQTPRYLIKTRGQQVTLSCSPISGHRSVSWYQQTPGQGLQFLFEYFSETQRNKGNFPGRFSGRQFSNSRSEMNVSTLELGDSALYLCASSLLVRDNHEQYFGPGTRLTVT.

The chain links TRBV5-4 to TRBJ2-5, with a weak D call TRBD2 (6 bases). The CDR3 extends over 15 amino acids. Per germline, CDR1 SGHNT and CDR2 YYREEE (reference sequence). The germline V and J ends were trimmed by 4 bases and 1 base, with 14 bases remaining between them. The CDR3 region has the DNA TGTGCCAGCAGCCCCCCCGGGAGCAGCCAAGAGACCCAGTACTTC. Its protein is CASSPPGSSQETQYF.

This clone was picked up one time. This chain uses TRBV7-9 with TRBJ2-7; tentatively, D is TRBD2 (5 bases). The CDR3 has 15 residues. The V and J ends lost 0 bases and 4 bases respectively, with 13 bases between them. In germline, CDR1 is SEHNR, CDR2 FQNEAQ (reference sequence). The CDR3 loop is CASSLAVGREYEQYF. CDR3 DNA: TGTGCCAGCAGCTTAGCGGTAGGTCGGGAATACGAGCAGTACTTC.

V usage is TRBV7-8 and J usage is TRBJ2-1; 11 bases are shared with TRBD2. Germline assignment: CDR1 SGHVS and CDR2 FQNEAQ. Losses at the gene ends were 3 bases for V and 0 bases for J; bases not matched to a gene: 10. This CDR3 contains 19 residues. The CDR3 loop is CASSFPSGGRWSSYNEQFF. The CDR3, as DNA: TGTGCCAGCAGCTTCCCTAGCGGGGGGCGATGGAGCTCCTACAATGAGCAGTTCTTC.

CDR3 sequence (DNA): TGTGCCAGCAGTGGAAGGTTCCAAGAGACCCAGTACTTC. Translated: CASSGRFQETQYF. The J gene is TRBJ2-5, the V gene TRBV2; D is ambiguous. The germline V and J ends were trimmed by 4 bases and 1 base, with 7 bases remaining between them. This CDR3 region has 13 residues. In germline, CDR1 is SNHLY, CDR2 FYNNEI.

The V call is TRBV4-1, the J call TRBJ2-1, with a tentative D call TRBD1 (5 bases). V was trimmed by 0 bases and J by 0 bases, leaving 12 bases between them. This CDR3 spans 17 amino acids. Germline V CDR1 and CDR2: MGHRA, YSYEKL. The CDR3 DNA follows: TGCGCCAGCAGCCAAGAAACAGGCCCAATCTCCTACAATGAGCAGTTCTTC. Its protein product is CASSQETGPISYNEQFF.

The CDR3: CAISDLGIGTEAFF. CDR3 DNA sequence: TGTGCCATCAGTGATTTGGGGATTGGCACTGAAGCTTTCTTT. The chain joins TRBV10-3 to TRBJ1-1; unclear D gene. V was clipped by 3 bases and J by 4 bases, with 12 bases between them. The CDR3 contains 14 residues. Germline CDR1 and CDR2: ENHRY and SYGVKD.

The V call is TRBV4-2, the J call TRBJ1-2; TRBD1 might be the D (5 bases). V lost 4 bases and J 5 bases, leaving 8 bases between the germline ends. Germline values: CDR1 LGHNA, CDR2 YNFKEQ. The CDR3 spans 12 residues. CDR3 amino acids: CASSPGTYGYTF. In DNA, the CDR3 is TGTGCCAGCAGCCCAGGGACGTATGGCTACACCTTC.

The chain links TRBV3-1 (or the pseudogene TRBV3-2) to TRBJ2-2; the D is unclear. V was clipped by 6 bases and J by 2 bases, with 7 bases between them. Germline V gives CDR1 LGHDT, CDR2 YNNKEL (reference sequence). The CDR3 runs to 13 residues. The CDR3 here is CASRVVNTGELFF. As DNA, the CDR3 is TGTGCCAGCAGAGTAGTAAACACCGGGGAGCTGTTTTTT.

The chain uses TRBV5-1 and TRBJ2-1; 9 nucleotides line up with TRBD1. The V segment lost 2 bases and the J segment 3 bases; nucleotides outside the gene matches: 3. The CDR3 runs to 15 residues. Germline CDR1 SGHRS, CDR2 YFSETQ. Here the CDR3 reads CASSLGDRDYNEQFF. CDR3 nucleotides: TGCGCCAGCAGCTTAGGGGACAGGGACTACAATGAGCAGTTCTTC.

V is TRBV9 and J is TRBJ2-7; D may be TRBD1 (5 bases). This CDR3 comprises 12 residues. Trimming pared 4 bases from V and 6 bases from J, leaving 11 bases between. The germline gives CDR1 SGDLS, CDR2 YYNGEE. The CDR3 spells CASSPSGLEQYF. CDR3 bases: TGTGCCAGCAGCCCCTCAGGGCTCGAGCAGTACTTC.

This clone was found a few times. J is TRBJ1-2 and V is TRBV7-2; 11 bases are a match to TRBD1. The CDR3 contains 14 residues. Germline lookup yields CDR1 SGHTA and CDR2 FQGNSA. Trimming cost V 3 bases and J 7 bases; bases outside gene matches: 4. The CDR3 nucleotides are TGTGCCAGCAGCTTGGACGGGACAGGGGGTGGCTACACCTTC. Translated, it gives CASSLDGTGGGYTF.

The chain links TRBV5-6 to TRBJ1-2; perhaps TRBD1 as D (5 bases). CDR1 and CDR2 (germline): SGHDT, YYEEEE. CDR3 size: 15 residues. Trimming took off 4 bases at V and 4 bases at J, with 17 bases between the two ends. Here the CDR3 reads CASSLVQGQGYGYTF. The CDR3 DNA reads as TGTGCCAGCAGCCTAGTGCAGGGTCAGGGCTATGGCTACACCTTC.

This rearrangement joins TRBV28 to TRBJ2-4; D is perhaps TRBD1 or TRBD2 (7 bases each). Deletions cut 6 bases from V and 2 bases from J, with 14 bases between. Germline V CDR1 and CDR2: MDHEN, SYDVKM. The length of the CDR3 is 15 residues. The chain's CDR3 is CASRQGGTSKNIQYF. In DNA, the CDR3 is TGTGCCAGCAGGCAGGGGGGGACGTCCAAAAACATTCAGTACTTC.